One sample yielded the 10 T cell receptor beta chains listed below, sequenced in a study of control samples from healthy donors and cancer patients (TCRdb year 2020). To prepare the library, the immunoSEQ multiplex PCR assay was applied. Imported from immuneACCESS, the table was reduced by TCRdb to in-frame sequences with V and J called. These copies leave out some clones; in studies compared against another copy, an unresolved V gene accounts for under half, and the cause of the remainder is not known. This sample lists about 120,000 clones; about 94% were detected once. The ten largest clones capture less than 4.5% of the sample. The specimen was blood. Receptor source: a man younger than 40 in good health.

The chain joins TRBV7-2 to TRBJ1-5; D is unresolved. Germline lookup yields CDR1 SGHTA and CDR2 FQGNSA. This CDR3 contains 14 residues. Trimming removed 5 bases at V and 6 bases at J, with 14 bases between. The CDR3 coding sequence is TGTGCCAGCAGCCTCGACACTGGGCTTCAGCCCCAGCATTTT. It codes for CASSLDTGLQPQHF.

The chain links TRBV6-5 to TRBJ1-6; 8 nucleotides match TRBD1. V dropped 10 bases and J dropped 10; count of bases not matched to a gene: 9. This CDR3 has 13 residues. The germline V gene has CDR1 MNHEY and CDR2 SVGAGI. The CDR3 coding sequence is TGTGCCACGCAGGGACAGGCGGAATCACCCCTCCACTTT. Translated: CATQGQAESPLHF.

J is TRBJ2-7 and V is TRBV16, with TRBD2 as a possible D gene (7 bases). This CDR3 is built from 15 residues. The germline V gene encodes CDR1 KGHSY and CDR2 FQNENV. V was pared by 3 bases and J by 1 base, with 13 bases between. The CDR3 DNA reads as TGTGCCAGCAGCCAGGGCGGGGGCAGGTCCTACGAGCAGTACTTC. Translated: CASSQGGGRSYEQYF.

The CDR3 bases are TGCAGCGGGGGGAACACTGAAGCTTTCTTT. Translation: CSGGNTEAFF. The chain is built from TRBV29-1 and TRBJ1-1; D is ambiguous. The CDR3 runs to 10 residues. Between the trimmed V and J ends, which lost 7 bases and 1 base, there was a span of 4 bases. From germline, CDR1 is SQVTM and CDR2 ANQGSEA.

The chain joins TRBV7-9 to TRBJ1-2, with 7 positions matching TRBD1. Germline V gene data show CDR1 as SEHNR and CDR2 as FQNEAQ (reference sequence). The J segment lost 4 bases and the V segment lost 5 bases, leaving 4 bases of the junction unmatched. The CDR3 extends over 13 amino acids. The CDR3 DNA is TGTGCCAGCAGCCTGGACAGGATCTATGGCTACACCTTC. Protein: CASSLDRIYGYTF.

This chain uses TRBV7-2 with TRBJ1-6; TRBD1 matches at 10 bases. Germline V CDR1 and CDR2: SGHTA, FQGNSA. The CDR3 is made up of 18 amino acids. Trimming removed 1 base from V and 7 bases from J; junction bases left unmatched: 10. The CDR3 DNA follows: TGTGCCAGCAGCTTAGAATTCACCGGACAGGGGGGCAATTCACCCCTCCACTTT. Translation: CASSLEFTGQGGNSPLHF.

This chain joins TRBV4-3 and TRBJ2-2, with D possibly TRBD2 on 6 matching bases. CDR3 length: 16 residues. V shed 0 bases and J shed 5 bases, with 13 bases lying between them. Per germline, CDR1 LGHNA and CDR2 YSLEER. For the CDR3, the DNA is TGCGCCAGCAGCCAAGAGTGGGGGGAGCGGACCGGGGAGCTGTTTTTT. This encodes CASSQEWGERTGELFF.

This chain connects TRBV4-1 to TRBJ1-5; TRBD1 is a possible D gene (5 bases). The CDR3 has 17 residues. Trimming removed 2 bases from V and 5 bases from J, with 19 bases in between. The germline V gene encodes CDR1 MGHRA and CDR2 YSYEKL. The CDR3, as DNA: TGCGCCAGCAGCCAACGGTCTGGGTGGGGGAGGGATCAGCCCCAGCATTTT. Its translation: CASSQRSGWGRDQPQHF.

The V and J genes are TRBV7-2 and TRBJ1-5; D is unresolved. The CDR3 is 13 residues long. CDR1 and CDR2 from the germline V gene are SGHTA and FQGNSA. The germline V and J ends were trimmed by 4 bases and 4 bases, with 8 bases remaining between them. The CDR3 is CASSYSVNQPQHF. Written as DNA, the CDR3 is TGTGCCAGCAGCTACAGTGTAAATCAGCCCCAGCATTTT.

The CDR3 sequence is CASSQTGRRRDGEKLFF. The CDR3 DNA reads TGCGCCAGCAGCCAAACCGGGAGGCGCAGGGATGGTGAAAAACTGTTTTTT. The V call is TRBV4-3, the J call TRBJ1-4; a possible D gene is TRBD1 (5 bases). The CDR3 consists of 17 residues. The V end was cut by 2 bases, the J end by 7 bases, with 20 bases between. Germline assignment: CDR1 LGHNA and CDR2 YSLEER.